The next 14 T cell receptor beta chains were all read from a single sample in a study of neoadjuvant nivolumab and ipilimumab in lung cancer. Produced via immunoSEQ multiplex PCR; TCRdb's table is partial and in-frame only. The data contain about 1,900 clones, approximately 83% of them seen just once; the ten biggest clones take up about 2.1%. The material was adjacent normal lung tissue, obtained after neoadjuvant nivolumab, alone or with ipilimumab, at or shortly before surgery. The receptor set was obtained from an adult with non-small cell lung cancer.

V and J are TRBV7-9 and TRBJ1-4; no reliable D call. The V and J ends lost 5 bases and 7 bases respectively, with 8 bases between them. Looked up from germline, CDR1 is SEHNR and CDR2 is FQNEAQ (reference sequence). This CDR3 is 12 amino acids long. CDR3 sequence: CASSVTVEKLFF. CDR3 nucleotide sequence: TGTGCCAGCAGCGTTACAGTTGAAAAACTGTTTTTT.

The chain uses TRBV7-3 and TRBJ2-3; 9 nucleotides match TRBD2. CDR1 and CDR2 from the germline V gene are SGHTA and FQGTGA. After removal of 2 bases from V and 0 bases from J, the junction contained 0 bases not matched to a gene. CDR3 length: 15 residues. Written as DNA, the CDR3 is TGTGCCAGCAGCTTAGCGGGAGGGAGCACAGATACGCAGTATTTT. Encoded protein: CASSLAGGSTDTQYF. The whole variable domain, remainder taken from reference TRBV7-3 and TRBJ2-3, is GAGVSQTPSNKVTEKGKYVELRCDPISGHTALYWYRQSLGQGPEFLIYFQGTGAADDSGLPNDRFFAVRPEGSVSTLKIQRTERGDSAVYLCASSLAGGSTDTQYFGPGTRLTVL.

In this sample, this clone turned up once. The gene calls are TRBV7-9 and TRBJ1-1, with a possible D match to TRBD1 (5 bases). The CDR3 has 12 residues. The germline V gene has CDR1 SEHNR and CDR2 FQNEAQ (reference sequence). The germline V and J ends were trimmed by 6 bases and 6 bases, with 11 bases remaining between them. The CDR3 DNA reads TGTGCCAGCAGGACGGGGCAGTCTGAAGCTTTCTTT. Translating it yields CASRTGQSEAFF.

The gene calls are TRBV4-1 and TRBJ2-7; 9 positions agree with TRBD2. This CDR3 comprises 15 residues. The junction had 6 bases not matched to a gene; V was cut back by 4 bases and J by 2 bases. CDR1 and CDR2 (germline): MGHRA, YSYEKL. CDR3 nucleotide sequence: TGCGCCAGCAGCCGCTCGGTAGCGGGAGCCTACGAGCAGTACTTC. The encoded protein is CASSRSVAGAYEQYF.

The chain uses TRBV5-1 and TRBJ2-3; 9 bases are shared with TRBD2. Trimming took 0 bases from V and 2 from J; bases not matched to a gene: 7. Germline CDR1 is SGHRS and CDR2 is YFSETQ. This CDR3 is built from 17 residues. The CDR3 DNA follows: TGCGCCAGCAGCTTGGCACTTCTAGCGGGAAACACAGATACGCAGTATTTT. Its protein is CASSLALLAGNTDTQYF.

The CDR3 DNA is TGTGCCAGCAGGACGGGACAATCCTCTGGAAACACCATATATTTT. Residues: CASRTGQSSGNTIYF. The rearrangement uses TRBV6-6 and TRBJ1-3, with a weak D call TRBD1 (6 bases). Germline loops: CDR1 MNHNY, CDR2 SVGAGI (reference sequence). The CDR3 is made up of 15 amino acids. Trimming removed 6 bases from V and 0 bases from J, with 12 bases in between.

The V and J genes are TRBV10-1 and TRBJ2-3; possibly TRBD2 for D (6 bases). The CDR3 sequence is 14 residues long. From germline, CDR1 is WNHNN and CDR2 SYGVQD (reference sequence). Trimming left V 3 bases short and J 0 bases short, with 7 bases between. The CDR3 region is CASSDGTSTDTQYF. Here the CDR3 DNA reads TGCGCCAGCAGTGACGGGACTAGCACAGATACGCAGTATTTT.

The chain uses TRBV27 and TRBJ1-2; 12 bases are a match to TRBD1. CDR1 is MNHEY, CDR2 SMNVEV, per germline (reference sequence). V shed 5 bases, J shed 7 bases, and the junction held 8 bases outside the gene matches. This CDR3 region has 15 residues. The CDR3 DNA reads as TGTGCCAGCAGTAGCACGGGACAGGGGGCGGCTGGCTACACCTTC. Its translation: CASSSTGQGAAGYTF.

V usage is TRBV5-4 and J usage is TRBJ1-4, with D maybe TRBD1 (5 bases). Trimming took off 4 bases at V and 1 base at J, with 11 bases between the two ends. Germline V lookup: CDR1 SGHNT, CDR2 YYREEE (reference sequence). There are 15 residues in the CDR3. The CDR3 loop is CASSLRQGTNEKLFF. The CDR3 nucleotides are TGTGCCAGCAGCCTCAGGCAGGGAACTAATGAAAAACTGTTTTTT.

The chain couples TRBV20-1 to TRBJ1-1; D is undetermined. The CDR3 has 11 residues. Germline V gene lookup returns CDR1 DFQATT and CDR2 SNEGSKA (reference sequence). Trimming removed 5 bases at V and 10 bases at J, with 14 bases between. This CDR3 is CSAPLGRAAFF. The CDR3 DNA is TGCAGTGCTCCCTTGGGCAGAGCAGCTTTCTTT.

The rearrangement links TRBV9 to TRBJ1-2; a weak D match, TRBD1 (5 bases). V was cut by 3 bases and J by 8 bases, with 11 bases left in between. CDR3 size: 12 residues. Germline V gene sequence: CDR1 SGDLS, CDR2 YYNGEE. DNA for the CDR3: TGTGCCAGCAGCGCAGACAGATTCGGCTACACCTTC. Translation: CASSADRFGYTF. The full variable domain, completed using reference TRBV9 and TRBJ1-2, is DSGVTQTPKHLITATGQRVTLRCSPRSGDLSVYWYQQSLDQGLQFLIQYYNGEERAKGNILERFSAQQFPDLHSELNLSSLELGDSALYFCASSADRFGYTFGSGTRLTVV.

CDR3 bases: TGTGCCAGCAGCCAACCGGGTCCAGGAAAAAACATTCAGTACTTC. Translating gives CASSQPGPGKNIQYF. The chain carries TRBV27 and TRBJ2-4; D gene uncertain. The CDR3 loop spans 15 amino acids. Deletions cut 6 bases from V and 4 bases from J, with 16 bases between. Germline values: CDR1 MNHEY, CDR2 SMNVEV (reference sequence).

This clone was seen just once. The chain uses TRBV19 and TRBJ1-5; the D gene is possibly TRBD1 (6 bases). Trimming stripped 9 bases from V and 1 base from J, with 16 bases between. This CDR3 spans 15 amino acids. Germline loops: CDR1 LNHDA, CDR2 SQIVND (reference sequence). The CDR3 DNA reads as TGTGCCAGCGAACAGCAGGGGCCAAGCAATCAGCCCCAGCATTTT. Translation gives CASEQQGPSNQPQHF.

The V and J genes are TRBV6-1 and TRBJ1-2; D is uncertain. Germline loops: CDR1 MNHNS, CDR2 SASEGT. Trimming removed 3 bases at V and 3 bases at J, with 11 bases between. This CDR3 has 14 residues. The CDR3 loop reads CASSELGSDYGYTF. In DNA form, the CDR3 reads TGTGCCAGCAGTGAGTTGGGGTCAGACTATGGCTACACCTTC.